This T cell receptor (beta chain) came from a study of T cells in localized non-small cell lung cancer. This CDR3 comprises 15 residues. Germline V gives CDR1 MDHEN, CDR2 SYDVKM. V was clipped by 6 bases and J by 3 bases, with 12 bases between them. This clone was recorded only once. The target antigen is unknown. The table came from immunoSEQ multiplex PCR; TCRdb's copy has only in-frame clones and leaves some out. The sample yields 30,000 to 45,000 clones, 87% seen once. Points from the study as a whole: One tumor region alone was sequenced, and heterogeneity therefore remains possible. A median around 57 of the top 100 tumor clones appeared in adjacent lung. Uninvolved adjacent lung showed the highest T cell clonality, exceeding tumor. Elevated blood T cell density was associated with longer overall survival.

The material was peripheral blood, obtained before any cancer treatment. The rearrangement uses TRBV28 and TRBJ2-6; D is possibly TRBD2 (5 bases). The receptor's source is a woman between 40 and 69 years old with stage I lung adenocarcinoma. CDR3 amino acids: CASSTRTYGANVLTF. CDR3 bases: TGTGCCAGCAGCACCCGGACTTATGGGGCCAACGTCCTGACTTTC.